One and the same sample provided the 21 T cell receptor beta chains below, sequenced in a study of blood T cell repertoires in COVID-19. Assay used: immunoSEQ multiplex PCR; TCRdb lists only in-frame clones, some missing. The sample lists some 300,000 clones, just under 85% seen once, with approximately 3.8% in the top ten. The sample taken for sequencing was peripheral blood. The receptor source for this set is a woman aged 45-65 years with active or convalescent COVID-19.

The chain is built from TRBV2 and TRBJ2-7, with D possibly being TRBD2 (5 bases). This CDR3 comprises 14 residues. The germline CDR1 and CDR2 sequences are SNHLY and FYNNEI. V was clipped by 4 bases and J by 6 bases, with 16 bases between them. The CDR3 sequence: CASSASGGLGEQYF. The CDR3 nucleotides read TGTGCCAGCAGTGCATCTGGTGGACTCGGCGAGCAGTACTTC.

This clone was found once. This chain joins TRBV5-4 and TRBJ2-2; D is possibly TRBD2 (6 bases). This CDR3 is 16 amino acids long. V lost 3 bases to trimming and J lost 1 base, with 13 bases between them. CDR1 is SGHNT and CDR2 is YYREEE in the germline V gene (reference sequence). CDR3 in amino acids: CASSSNWGENTGELFF. Written as DNA, the CDR3 is TGTGCCAGCAGCTCCAACTGGGGGGAGAACACCGGGGAGCTGTTTTTT.

The gene calls are TRBV19 and TRBJ2-2; 7 nucleotides align to TRBD2. CDR1 is LNHDA and CDR2 is SQIVND in the germline V gene (reference sequence). V dropped 7 bases and J dropped 6; count of bases not matched to a gene: 11. The CDR3 totals 15 residues. The CDR3 region has the DNA TGTGCCAGTATGTCACGGGGTGGACTAGCCGGGGAGCTGTTTTTT. It translates to CASMSRGGLAGELFF.

This clone showed up just a few times. This chain connects TRBV12-3 or TRBV12-4 to TRBJ2-7, with TRBD2 as a possible D gene (5 bases). Trimming took off 6 bases at V and 3 bases at J, with 12 bases between the two ends. The CDR3 runs 13 residues. The chain's CDR3 is CASSPLGIYEQYF. In nucleotides, the CDR3 is TGTGCCAGCAGCCCACTCGGGATCTACGAGCAGTACTTC.

CDR3 sequence (DNA): TGTGCCAGCAGTCCGAACGGGGGGGGAGAGACCCAGTACTTC. It translates to CASSPNGGGETQYF. The V and J genes are TRBV2 and TRBJ2-5; 8 bases agree with TRBD2. The CDR3 is 14 residues long. Germline V gene data show CDR1 as SNHLY and CDR2 as FYNNEI. Trimming took 5 bases from V and 4 from J; bases not matched to a gene: 6.

The V and J genes are TRBV15 and TRBJ2-1; D gene ambiguous. Germline loops: CDR1 LNHNV, CDR2 YYDKDF (reference sequence). The CDR3 length is 10 residues. V lost 3 bases, J lost 9 bases, and 3 bases lay in between. The CDR3 DNA reads TGTGCCACCAGCAGCGGTGAGCAGTTCTTC. Translating it yields CATSSGEQFF.

This chain links TRBV3-1 (or the pseudogene TRBV3-2) with TRBJ1-2, with TRBD1 matching 9 bases. Germline V CDR1 and CDR2: LGHDT, YNNKEL (reference sequence). With 4 bases clipped from V and 4 bases from J, the junction kept 4 bases outside the gene matches. The CDR3 sequence is 14 residues long. The CDR3 sequence: CASSPGQGTYGYTF. In DNA, the CDR3 is TGTGCCAGCAGCCCGGGACAGGGTACCTATGGCTACACCTTC.

The J gene is TRBJ1-1, the V gene TRBV7-8; 8 positions agree with TRBD1. Germline CDR1 and CDR2: SGHVS and FQNEAQ. The length of the CDR3 is 15 residues. The ends lost 1 base at V and 9 bases at J; junction bases unmatched: 10. As DNA, the CDR3 is TGTGCCAGCAGCTTAGTCGGCCTCGGACAGGGTAAAGCTTTCTTT. It translates to CASSLVGLGQGKAFF. The whole variable domain, remainder taken from reference TRBV7-8 and TRBJ1-1, is GAGVSQSPRYKVAKRGQDVALRCDPISGHVSLFWYQQALGQGPEFLTYFQNEAQLDKSGLPSDRFFAERPEGSVSTLKIQRTQQEDSAVYLCASSLVGLGQGKAFFGQGTRLTVV.

The chain couples TRBV9 to TRBJ2-3, with 8 positions matching TRBD2. V dropped 6 bases and J dropped 4; count of bases not matched to a gene: 10. This CDR3 has 15 residues. Germline V gene sequence: CDR1 SGDLS, CDR2 YYNGEE. The chain's CDR3 is CASTRAGGRADTQYF. The CDR3, as DNA: TGTGCCAGCACGAGGGCGGGAGGTCGGGCAGATACGCAGTATTTT. Full variable domain (missing parts from reference TRBV9 and TRBJ2-3): DSGVTQTPKHLITATGQRVTLRCSPRSGDLSVYWYQQSLDQGLQFLIQYYNGEERAKGNILERFSAQQFPDLHSELNLSSLELGDSALYFCASTRAGGRADTQYFGPGTRLTVL.

The V and J genes are TRBV28 and TRBJ1-3; possible D gene TRBD1, 5 bases. The germline V gene has CDR1 MDHEN and CDR2 SYDVKM. This CDR3 region has 15 residues. Trimming stripped 3 bases from V and 0 bases from J, with 9 bases between. CDR3 sequence reads: CASSFATGSGNTIYF. CDR3 sequence (DNA): TGTGCCAGCAGTTTTGCTACAGGCTCTGGAAACACCATATATTTT.

This chain uses TRBV27 with TRBJ1-1; 7 bases align to TRBD1. Germline V gives CDR1 MNHEY, CDR2 SMNVEV (reference sequence). This CDR3 has 14 amino acids. J gave up 0 bases and V 8 bases, and 6 bases lay outside the gene matches. The CDR3 spells CASEDRPMNTEAFF. CDR3 nucleotide sequence: TGTGCCAGCGAGGACAGGCCGATGAACACTGAAGCTTTCTTT.

The rearrangement uses TRBV11-2 and TRBJ1-5; D is undetermined. This CDR3 has 13 residues. CDR1 and CDR2 (germline): SGHAT, FQNNGV. Trimming took 5 bases from V and 3 from J, leaving 8 bases between them. CDR3 DNA sequence: TGTGCCAGCAGCCACCAGATCAATCAGCCCCAGCATTTT. Translating gives CASSHQINQPQHF.

This clone showed up just a few times. The rearrangement links TRBV20-1 to TRBJ2-1; 8 nucleotides line up with TRBD1. The J segment lost 10 bases and the V segment lost 3 bases, leaving 14 bases of the junction unmatched. CDR3 length equals 15 residues. CDR1 and CDR2 from the germline V gene are DFQATT and SNEGSKA (reference sequence). CDR3 region: CSASWDRPPQGEQFF. CDR3 nucleotides: TGCAGTGCTAGTTGGGACAGGCCCCCACAGGGGGAGCAGTTCTTC.

The rearrangement joins TRBV10-1 to TRBJ2-7; 10 bases agree with TRBD1. The CDR3 contains 13 residues. Germline V CDR1 and CDR2: WNHNN, SYGVQD (reference sequence). V shed 10 bases and J 3 bases; nucleotides not matched to a gene: 6. The CDR3 DNA reads TGCGCCACCTTCGGACAGGGGGGCTACGAGCAGTACTTC. Translated, it gives CATFGQGGYEQYF.

To note about this clone: A junction end diverges from the germline sequence, so it may reflect a read error. The chain couples TRBV2 to TRBJ1-5, with 9 bases lining up with TRBD1. The CDR3 runs to 12 residues. CDR1 is SNHLY and CDR2 is FYNNEI in the germline V gene. Here the CDR3 DNA reads TGTGCCAGCAGTGAAGAACAGGGGGCCCGGACGTGG. Its translation is CASSEEQGARTW.

The chain uses TRBV19 and TRBJ2-7; 7 positions agree with TRBD1. This CDR3 has 13 amino acids. CDR1 is LNHDA, CDR2 SQIVND, per germline (reference sequence). The J segment lost 3 bases and the V segment lost 3 bases, leaving 2 bases of the junction unmatched. The CDR3 DNA follows: TGTGCCAGTAGTATTAACAGGGGCTACGAGCAGTACTTC. Translating gives CASSINRGYEQYF.

The rearrangement joins TRBV19 to TRBJ2-5; 12 nucleotides match TRBD2. Germline V lookup: CDR1 LNHDA, CDR2 SQIVND (reference sequence). Trimming took 3 bases from V and 5 from J; bases not matched to a gene: 7. The CDR3 consists of 16 residues. CDR3 in DNA: TGTGCCAGTAGTATCGGTCTAGCGGGAGGGCTTGAGACCCAGTACTTC. Its protein product is CASSIGLAGGLETQYF.

J is TRBJ1-1 and V is TRBV6-1, with 9 nucleotides matching TRBD1. CDR1 and CDR2 from the germline V gene are MNHNS and SASEGT. CDR3 size: 16 residues. The J segment lost 4 bases and the V segment lost 0 bases, leaving 6 bases of the junction unmatched. CDR3 amino acids: CASSEAGTGRGTEAFF. The DNA of the CDR3 is TGTGCCAGCAGTGAAGCCGGGACAGGGAGGGGCACTGAAGCTTTCTTT.

The rearrangement uses TRBV10-3 and TRBJ2-1; a possible D gene is TRBD1 (5 bases). Germline V CDR1 and CDR2: ENHRY, SYGVKD. This CDR3 has 15 amino acids. Trimming stripped 5 bases from V and 6 bases from J, with 17 bases between. CDR3 loop: CAISSSWEGVNEQFF. The DNA of the CDR3 is TGTGCCATCAGTTCCTCCTGGGAAGGGGTCAATGAGCAGTTCTTC.

This rearrangement joins TRBV30 to TRBJ2-5; TRBD2 agrees at 13 bases. The length of the CDR3 is 16 residues. Germline CDR1 and CDR2: GTSNPN and SVGIG (reference sequence). V shed 1 base and J 5 bases; nucleotides not matched to a gene: 7. CDR3 sequence reads: CAWSARGLAGVETQYF. CDR3 in DNA: TGTGCCTGGAGTGCCCGCGGACTAGCGGGAGTGGAGACCCAGTACTTC.

The rearrangement joins TRBV4-1 to TRBJ2-1, with D maybe TRBD1 (6 bases). The V gene's germline CDR1 is MGHRA and CDR2 YSYEKL. The CDR3 has 16 amino acids. The V and J ends lost 3 bases and 9 bases respectively, with 21 bases between them. This CDR3 is CASSQTKTGQVGEQFF. The CDR3 DNA follows: TGCGCCAGCAGCCAGACTAAGACGGGACAAGTGGGTGAGCAGTTCTTC.